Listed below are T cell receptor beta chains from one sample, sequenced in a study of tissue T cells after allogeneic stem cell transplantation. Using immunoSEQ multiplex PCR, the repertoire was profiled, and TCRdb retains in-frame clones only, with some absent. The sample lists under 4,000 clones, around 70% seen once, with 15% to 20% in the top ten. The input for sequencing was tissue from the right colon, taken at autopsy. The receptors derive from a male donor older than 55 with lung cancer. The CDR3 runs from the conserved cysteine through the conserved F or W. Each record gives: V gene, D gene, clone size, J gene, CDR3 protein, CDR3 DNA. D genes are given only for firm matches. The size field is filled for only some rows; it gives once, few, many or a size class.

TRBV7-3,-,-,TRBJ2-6,CASSSPGANVLTF,TGTGCCAGCAGCTCCCCTGGGGCCAACGTCCTGACTTTC
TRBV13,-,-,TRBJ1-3,CASSVDSGNTIYF,TGTGCCAGCAGCGTAGACTCTGGAAACACCATATATTTT
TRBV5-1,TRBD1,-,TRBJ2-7,CASSLTGDRGYEQYF,TGCGCCAGCAGCTTGACTGGGGACAGGGGATATGAGCAGTACTTC
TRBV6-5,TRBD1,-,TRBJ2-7,CASSYTENRGYEQYF,TGTGCCAGCAGTTACACGGAGAACAGGGGTTACGAGCAGTACTTC
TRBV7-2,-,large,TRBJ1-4,CASSCQVEGRGGNEKLFF,TGTGCCAGCAGCTGTCAGGTAGAGGGTAGGGGGGGCAATGAAAAACTGTTTTTT
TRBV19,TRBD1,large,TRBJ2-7,CASSTRDRDSYEQYF,TGTGCCAGTAGCACCCGGGACAGGGACTCCTACGAGCAGTACTTC
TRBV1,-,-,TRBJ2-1,CTSSQDGTSGRFSYNEQFF,TGCACCAGCAGCCAAGACGGGACTAGCGGGAGGTTCTCCTACAATGAGCAGTTCTTC
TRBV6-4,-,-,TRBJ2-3,CASSEGGTDTQYF,TGTGCCAGCAGTGAGGGTGGGACAGATACGCAGTATTTT
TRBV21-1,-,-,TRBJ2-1,CASRDYNEQFF,TGTGCCAGCAGAGACTACAATGAGCAGTTCTTC
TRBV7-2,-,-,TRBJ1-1,CASRYVANGGTEAFF,TGTGCCAGCAGATACGTCGCGAATGGGGGCACTGAAGCTTTCTTT
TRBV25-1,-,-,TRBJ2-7,CASSTLAETGEQYF,TGTGCCAGCAGTACCCTGGCGGAGACGGGCGAGCAGTACTTC
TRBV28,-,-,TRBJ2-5,CASSWGRGTFPTQETQYF,TGTGCCAGCAGTTGGGGGCGAGGGACTTTTCCCACCCAAGAGACCCAGTACTTC
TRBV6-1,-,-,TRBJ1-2,CASSESRGGEYGYTF,TGTGCCAGCAGTGAATCTCGGGGGGGAGAGTATGGCTACACCTTC
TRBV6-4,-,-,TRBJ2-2,CASSDSDTGELFF,TGTGCCAGCAGTGACAGCGACACCGGGGAGCTGTTTTTT
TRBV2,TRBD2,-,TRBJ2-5,CASSNALAGGETQYF,TGTGCCAGCAGTAACGCACTAGCGGGTGGGGAGACCCAGTACTTC
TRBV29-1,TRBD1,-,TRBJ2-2,CSVVGTGVITGELFF,TGCAGCGTTGTAGGGACAGGGGTCATTACCGGGGAGCTGTTTTTT
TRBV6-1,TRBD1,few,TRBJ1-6,CASSEWDRGYNSPLHF,TGTGCCAGCAGTGAGTGGGACAGGGGTTATAATTCACCCCTCCACTTT
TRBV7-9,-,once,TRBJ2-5,CASSSWLLTRRLETQYF,TGTGCCAGCAGCTCCTGGCTTTTAACGCGGCGCTTGGAGACCCAGTACTTC
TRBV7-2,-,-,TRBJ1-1,CASSLVAGRNTEAFF,TGTGCCAGCAGCTTAGTGGCGGGGCGGAACACTGAAGCTTTCTTT
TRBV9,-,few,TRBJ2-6,CATGSGANVLTF,TGTGCCACGGGGTCTGGGGCCAACGTCCTGACTTTC
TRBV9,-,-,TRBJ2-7,CASSVGSGSYEQYF,TGTGCCAGCAGCGTAGGAAGCGGGTCCTACGAGCAGTACTTC
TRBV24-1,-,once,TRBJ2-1,CATKGSPNNEQFF,TGTGCCACCAAGGGTAGCCCTAACAATGAGCAGTTCTTC